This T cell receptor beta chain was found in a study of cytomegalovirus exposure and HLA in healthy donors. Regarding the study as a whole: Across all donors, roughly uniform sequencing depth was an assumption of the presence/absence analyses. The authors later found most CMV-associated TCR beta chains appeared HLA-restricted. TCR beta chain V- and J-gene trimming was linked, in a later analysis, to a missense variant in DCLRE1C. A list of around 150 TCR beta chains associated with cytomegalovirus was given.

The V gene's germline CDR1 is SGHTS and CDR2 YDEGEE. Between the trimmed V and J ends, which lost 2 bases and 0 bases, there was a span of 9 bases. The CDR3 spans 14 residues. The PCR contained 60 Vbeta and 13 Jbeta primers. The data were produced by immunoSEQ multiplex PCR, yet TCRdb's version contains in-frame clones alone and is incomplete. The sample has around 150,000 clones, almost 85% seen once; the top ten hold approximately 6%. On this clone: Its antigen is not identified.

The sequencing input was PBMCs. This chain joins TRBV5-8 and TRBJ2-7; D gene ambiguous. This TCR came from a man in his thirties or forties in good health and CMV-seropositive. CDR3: CASSLVRYSYEQYF. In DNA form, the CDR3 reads TGTGCCAGCAGCTTAGTACGGTACTCCTACGAGCAGTACTTC. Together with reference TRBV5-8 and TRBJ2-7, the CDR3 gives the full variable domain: EAGVTQSPTHLIKTRGQQATLRCSPISGHTSVYWYQQALGLGLQFLLWYDEGEERNRGNFPPRFSGRQFPNYSSELNVNALELEDSALYLCASSLVRYSYEQYFGPGTRLTVT.